This TCR beta chain stems from a study of blood T cell repertoires in COVID-19. The wider study: The United States, Italy and Spain supplied acute and convalescent COVID-19 samples.

Assay used: immunoSEQ multiplex PCR; TCRdb lists only in-frame clones, some missing. The table lists 100,000 to 150,000 clones, roughly 88% of them singletons. This CDR3 contains 15 residues. Germline CDR1 reads KGHDR; CDR2 reads SFDVKD. V lost 3 bases, J lost 3 bases, and 3 bases stayed unmatched. The sample consisted of peripheral blood. The origin of this receptor is a human donor in a cohort sampled during active COVID-19. The genes are TRBV24-1 and TRBJ2-7; TRBD1 matches at 11 bases. The CDR3 sequence is CATSDPGQGVYEQYF. As DNA, the CDR3 is TGTGCCACCAGTGATCCGGGACAGGGGGTCTACGAGCAGTACTTC.